What follows describes a single T cell receptor (beta chain). The target antigen is unknown. CDR3 length: 13 residues. CDR1 ENHRY and CDR2 SYGVKD come from the germline V gene. The authors prepared UMI-labeled TRB cDNA libraries by 5' RACE. One entry per CDR3 protein, without DNA, is what TCRdb gives after re-calling the 5' RACE reads. The data show roughly 89,000 distinct CDR3 sequences, and the top ten clones hold 1.1%. The sample is drawn from a study of CXCR3-negative and CXCR3-positive naive CD8 T cells. General study results and limits: Both of the naive subsets showed about the same high diversity, but memory CD8+ cells had much less.

Sequencing was performed on naive CXCR3- CD8+ T cells from blood. Noted subset: CD45RO-CCR7+CD27+CD95- naive CD8+ T cells lacking CXCR3 (TNR3-). The sequence was obtained from a human donor in good health. Some clones in this sample may be carry-over from other donors' samples. This chain joins TRBV10-3 and TRBJ2-1. The chain's CDR3 is CATETTSYNEQFF.